This T cell receptor (beta chain) was obtained from a study of blood T cell repertoires in COVID-19. Measured with immunoSEQ multiplex PCR; TCRdb has only the in-frame clones, and not every one. The data contain some 180,000 clones, 85% of them singletons. This CDR3 spans 16 amino acids. Germline V gene lookup returns CDR1 SGHKS and CDR2 YYEKEE (reference sequence). The ends lost 0 bases at V and 2 bases at J; junction bases unmatched: 5. The clonotype originates from a woman aged 80 or over with COVID-19, enrolled during active disease. Sequences were obtained from peripheral blood. The genes are TRBV5-5 and TRBJ2-1, with TRBD2 identical over 7 bases. CDR3 DNA sequence: TGTGCCAGCAGCTTGGCCGGGAGGACACCCTACAATGAGCAGTTCTTC. Residues: CASSLAGRTPYNEQFF.